This TCR beta chain was sequenced in a study of human T cells and chemical hapten exposure (dated by TCRdb to about 2021). Regarding the study in general: For sensitization, 2% DPC in acetone was applied to a 2 cm by 2 cm area of upper inner arm skin. Alopecia areata with under or over 50% scalp involvement, alopecia totalis and alopecia universalis were represented in the patient cohort, which was mostly female. Approximately 30 alopecia patients provided blood for TCR sequencing at one to four time points (pre-sensitization, 2, 6 and 24 weeks). Throughout the study period of about 25 weeks, patients also received therapeutic DPC doses to the scalp every week. Patch tests used Finn chambers with 0.01% DPC on the upper back, scored after 6 days by International Contact Dermatitis Research Group standards. The study tracked peripheral blood TCR repertoire changes in vivo during primary and secondary sensitization to the hapten diphenylcyclopropenone (DPC) in alopecia patients. Libraries were pooled for sequencing, and variation in per-sample TCR yields was attributed mainly to small differences in library volumes within the pool. Blood samples were taken from patients before sensitization (week 0) and then at 2, 6 and about 24 weeks after DPC sensitization. The investigation overall reported the following: Because every patient had alopecia, a presumed autoimmune disease, the patients' immune response might differ from that of healthy individuals. DPC sensitization did not change how many TCRs were above 1 in 1000 frequency, and no evidence was found of alterations in global repertoire structure. After repeated subsampling, changes were observed in the strength of the expansion versus patch-test correlation and in the threshold at which the correlation became significant. Expanded TCRs formed significantly more large CDR3 similarity clusters than pre-sensitization or healthy control sets, consistent with antigen-driven responses. Patch test score was positively correlated with the number of PT1 expanded TCRs, with significance at thresholds 8, 16 and 32 but not at 4.

V is pared back by 2 bases and J by 4 bases, with 4 bases lying between the germline termini. Including cysteine and phenylalanine, the CDR3 has 12 amino acids. Only the CDR3 DNA is retained, 36 bases long and in frame from the first base. The germline V gene yields SGHRS for CDR1 and YFSETQ for CDR2. Reading the label with the study, this specimen's time point is: patch test 1, 2 weeks after DPC sensitization. Read against the paper, the sample's treatment or condition label means: therapeutic diphenylcyclopropenone sensitization with weekly scalp DPC. At each patch-test visit, blood was drawn before the patch test was applied. Patients were considered eligible if aged 18 to 70, diagnosed with alopecia and deemed suitable for DPC therapy, and patients were excluded if pregnant. Total RNA was isolated from unfractionated whole blood collected in Tempus Blood RNA tubes. Receptors were amplified or captured by RACE. TCRdb names NextSeq 500 as the instrument used. During library preparation, unique molecular identifiers were attached to individual cDNA molecules so that TCRs could be counted in a quantitative, reproducible way. For every blood RNA sample, sequencing covered both the TCR alpha and TCR beta chains. Processing in the source paper ran as follows. A median of roughly 99,000 TCRs per sample was observed, with a range of roughly 23,224 to 750,000. The Decombinator software suite was used to annotate V, J and CDR3 in the TCR reads. For PS versus PT1 abundance plots, all samples were subsampled to the same number of TCRs (28,000). TCRs were defined as expanded if absent before sensitization and observed at least eight times at the 2-week time point. TCRdb reprocessing: public reads trimmed at Q25 with fastp, clones called with MiXCR, in-frame beta chains kept. Every entry covers one CDR3 protein and lists the most common genes and DNA from its rows. The V and J calls, along with clone size, are taken from TCRdb and not from the paper's own processing. The sample has approximately 350,000 distinct CDR3 sequences on record, under 8% of them singletons. 7% to 10% of the sample lies in the top ten.

This clonotype has ten or more counts. Its antigen is still unknown. Per-base qualities were not stored, and no clone one base away is much larger. In this chain, TRBV5-1 is recombined with TRBJ2-1, with no D gene named confidently. The receptor was derived from a woman aged 18-29 years with alopecia areata. Some clones in this sample may be carry-over from other donors' samples. Sequencing used whole blood, obtained in connection with sensitization to the hapten diphenylcyclopropenone (DPC). The DNA sequence is TGCGCCAGCAGCTTCGGGTACAATGAGCAGTTCTTC. This encodes CASSFGYNEQFF.